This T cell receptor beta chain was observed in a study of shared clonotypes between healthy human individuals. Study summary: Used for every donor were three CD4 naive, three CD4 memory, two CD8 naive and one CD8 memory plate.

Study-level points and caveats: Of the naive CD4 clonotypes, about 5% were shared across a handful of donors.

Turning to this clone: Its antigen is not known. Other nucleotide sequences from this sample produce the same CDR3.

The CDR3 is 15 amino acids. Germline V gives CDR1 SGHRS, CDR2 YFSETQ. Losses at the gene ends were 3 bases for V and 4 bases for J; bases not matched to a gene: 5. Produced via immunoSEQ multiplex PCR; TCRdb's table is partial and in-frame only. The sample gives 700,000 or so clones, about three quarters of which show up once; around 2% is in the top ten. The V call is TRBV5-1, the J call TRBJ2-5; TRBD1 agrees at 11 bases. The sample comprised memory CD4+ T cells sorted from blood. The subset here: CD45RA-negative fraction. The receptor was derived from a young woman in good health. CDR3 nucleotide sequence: TGCGCCAGCAGCTCATCCGGGACAGGGGGAGAGACCCAGTACTTC. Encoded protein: CASSSSGTGGETQYF.